This T cell receptor beta chain emerged from a study of T cell changes during pregnancy in multiple sclerosis. TCRdb keeps only in-frame clones here, not all; method: immunoSEQ multiplex PCR. This sample has under 90,000 clones; over 85% occur once, and the top ten carry approximately 0.92%. V was clipped by 0 bases and J by 5 bases; unmatched bases: 8. The CDR3 consists of 16 residues. Germline V lookup: CDR1 SGHRS, CDR2 YFSETQ. This material consisted of peripheral blood, taken in the second trimester of pregnancy. The chain links TRBV5-1 to TRBJ2-5; TRBD1 agrees at 9 bases. This TCR was sampled from a female donor in good health, enrolled as a control in a pregnancy study. CDR3 DNA: TGCGCCAGCAGCTTGGTGGGACAGGGCTCGGGGGAGACCCAGTACTTC. Protein product: CASSLVGQGSGETQYF.